Each of the 12 T cell receptor beta chains below was sequenced from the same sample in a study of identical twins. MiXCR was run by TCRdb on the 5' RACE reads, yielding one entry per CDR3 protein. The data hold roughly 260,000 distinct CDR3 sequences, with 11% to 15% observed a single time. Sequenced input: memory (CD45RO+) T cells sorted from blood. Receptors originate from a woman aged 18-30 years in good health.

This clonotype was recorded a few times. The chain recombines TRBV7-9 with TRBJ2-3; 7 bases match TRBD2. The CDR3 contains 15 residues. CDR1 is SEHNR, CDR2 FQNEAQ, per germline (reference sequence). Germline trimming cut 1 base from V and 5 bases from J; bases unmatched to any gene: 6. The CDR3 loop is CASSLGAGVGDTQYF. The CDR3 DNA follows: TGTGCCAGCAGCTTAGGGGCGGGAGTAGGAGATACGCAGTATTTT.

This clonotype has more than one count but fewer than ten. This CDR3 reads CASSYSISGTSRNTEAFF. The CDR3 region has the DNA TGTGCCAGCAGTTACTCGATTAGTGGGACATCAAGGAACACTGAAGCTTTCTTT. The rearrangement links TRBV6-5 to TRBJ1-1, with a tentative D call TRBD1 (6 bases). Trimming pared 0 bases from V and 1 base from J, leaving 18 bases between. Germline CDR1 MNHEY, CDR2 SVGAGI. This CDR3 region has 18 residues.

The V and J genes are TRBV12-5 and TRBJ2-3; D tentatively fits TRBD1 or TRBD2 (5 bases each). The CDR3 is 15 residues long. Trimming left V 5 bases short and J 3 bases short, with 15 bases between. Per the germline V gene, CDR1 is LGHNT and CDR2 is FRNRAP. CDR3 DNA: TGTGCTAGTGGTCTCCGGGACCGCGGGACAGATACGCAGTATTTT. Protein: CASGLRDRGTDTQYF.

V gene TRBV5-1 combines with J gene TRBJ2-1, with TRBD2 matching 11 bases. V was pared by 4 bases and J by 6 bases, with 15 bases of the junction left unmatched. CDR1 and CDR2 from the germline V gene are SGHRS and YFSETQ. The CDR3 is 18 amino acids. This chain's CDR3 is CASSPPTSGEAEGNEQFF. In DNA, the CDR3 is TGCGCCAGCAGCCCACCGACTAGCGGGGAAGCAGAAGGCAATGAGCAGTTCTTC.

This clonotype occurred many times. CDR3 residues: CASSLEAGRVSGYTF. The CDR3 coding sequence is TGTGCCAGCAGCTTAGAAGCGGGTAGAGTCTCTGGCTACACCTTC. The V gene is TRBV7-8, the J gene TRBJ1-2; D gene ambiguous. The V end lost 1 base, the J end lost 7 bases, and 16 bases lay between the germline ends. Germline lookup yields CDR1 SGHVS and CDR2 FQNEAQ. This CDR3 comprises 15 residues.

This clonotype was counted many times. The chain joins TRBV15 to TRBJ1-2; D uncertain. Germline loops: CDR1 LNHNV, CDR2 YYDKDF (reference sequence). The germline V and J ends were trimmed by 6 bases and 1 base, with 6 bases remaining between them. There are 12 residues in the CDR3. This chain's CDR3 is CATRSDNYGYTF. CDR3 in DNA: TGTGCCACCAGGTCGGATAACTATGGCTACACCTTC.

This clonotype showed up many times. The rearrangement joins TRBV3-1 to TRBJ1-2, with D possibly being TRBD1 (5 bases). This CDR3 is 13 amino acids long. The germline CDR1 and CDR2 sequences are LGHDT and YNNKEL (reference sequence). V shed 1 base and J shed 11 bases, with 14 bases lying between them. CDR3 coding DNA: TGTGCCAGCAGCCAAGGAACAGGAAGAGGATACACCTTC. As protein: CASSQGTGRGYTF.

This clonotype has only a few counts. The CDR3 coding sequence is TGCAGTGCTAGAGCTATATTTTGGGAGACCCAGTACTTC. Translated, it gives CSARAIFWETQYF. The chain is built from TRBV20-1 and TRBJ2-5; D is ambiguous. CDR1 is DFQATT, CDR2 SNEGSKA, per germline (reference sequence). The ends were cut back, 1 base at V and 5 bases at J, with 11 bases in the middle. There are 13 residues in the CDR3.

This chain links TRBV6-5 with TRBJ1-4; 7 bases align to TRBD1. Germline-derived CDR1 and CDR2 are MNHEY and SVGAGI. This CDR3 spans 14 amino acids. Unmatched junction bases numbered 12, after V lost 4 bases and J lost 13 bases. The CDR3 DNA reads as TGTGCCAGCAGTTTCGGACAGGACGGACCCTCACTGTTTTTT. This encodes CASSFGQDGPSLFF.

The CDR3 sequence: CATSRVNTEAFF. The CDR3 nucleotides read TGTGCCACCAGCAGGGTGAACACTGAAGCTTTCTTT. The rearrangement links TRBV15 to TRBJ1-1; D gene unclear. Germline CDR1 reads LNHNV; CDR2 reads YYDKDF (reference sequence). This CDR3 contains 12 residues. The V end was cut by 3 bases, the J end by 0 bases, with 2 bases between.

This clonotype came up a few times. CDR3 DNA: TGTGCCAGCATGACTAGCGGGAGTTCAGGGTCCAATGAGCAGTTCTTC. This codes for CASMTSGSSGSNEQFF. The chain is built from TRBV6-1 and TRBJ2-1; TRBD2 matches 12 bases. Trimming cost V 7 bases and J 6 bases; bases outside gene matches: 10. This CDR3 is built from 16 residues. Per germline, CDR1 MNHNS and CDR2 SASEGT.

This clonotype was observed a handful of times. V is TRBV7-6 and J is TRBJ2-1; 13 bases line up with TRBD2. With 5 bases clipped from V and 12 bases from J, the junction kept 7 bases outside the gene matches. CDR1 is SGHVS, CDR2 FNYEAQ, per germline. The CDR3 extends over 14 amino acids. CDR3 region: CASSGTSGTSSQFF. The CDR3 coding sequence is TGTGCCAGCAGCGGGACTAGCGGGACTTCATCGCAGTTCTTC.